The rows below give T cell receptor beta chains drawn from one sample of a study of blood T cell repertoires in COVID-19. Measured with immunoSEQ multiplex PCR; TCRdb has only the in-frame clones, and not every one. The sample yields roughly 190,000 clones, over 75% seen once. The sample consisted of PBMCs or T cells enriched from blood (not recorded which). The receptors were gathered from a woman younger than 30 who had recovered from COVID-19. CDR3s include the opening cysteine and the closing phenylalanine or tryptophan. A D gene is named only where the DNA matches it firmly. Not all rows give a size; the values are once, few, many and, for expanded clones, a class.

d_call j_call clone_size v_call cdr3_aa cdr3_nt
. TRBJ2-7 once TRBV5-1 CASSLAGSYEQYF TGCGCCAGCAGCTTGGCCGGCTCCTACGAGCAGTACTTC
. TRBJ2-1 . TRBV4-1 CASANPGLLKYNEQFF TGCGCCAGCGCTAATCCGGGACTCCTTAAGTACAATGAGCAGTTCTTC
TRBD2 TRBJ2-7 . TRBV4-2 CASSQGGLAGGLSSYEQYF TGTGCCAGCAGCCAAGGTGGACTAGCGGGGGGTCTAAGCTCCTACGAGCAGTACTTC
TRBD2 TRBJ2-1 . TRBV24-1 CATSDGLAGNEQFF TGTGCCACCAGTGATGGACTAGCTGGGAATGAGCAGTTCTTC
. TRBJ2-4 once TRBV5-1 CASSLEGTGAKNIQYF TGCGCCAGCAGCTTGGAGGGGACTGGTGCCAAAAACATTCAGTACTTC
TRBD1 TRBJ1-3 . TRBV7-6 CASSLGTGGSLSSGNTIYF TGTGCCAGCAGCTTAGGGACAGGGGGTTCTTTAAGCTCTGGAAACACCATATATTTT
. TRBJ1-4 . TRBV4-2 CASSQEETGANEKLFF TGTGCCAGCAGCCAAGAGGAGACAGGCGCGAATGAAAAACTGTTTTTT
TRBD2 TRBJ2-1 . TRBV28 CASTEAGVGNEQFF TGTGCCAGCACCGAAGCGGGAGTGGGGAATGAGCAGTTCTTC
TRBD1 TRBJ1-3 . TRBV7-9 CASSRETGRNTIYF TGTGCCAGCAGCCGAGAGACAGGGAGAAACACCATATATTTT
TRBD1 TRBJ1-1 . TRBV5-1 CASRTGTNTEAFF TGCGCCAGTCGGACAGGGACCAACACTGAAGCTTTCTTT
. TRBJ2-7 . TRBV7-6 CASSLALTSYEQYF TGTGCCAGCAGCTTAGCGTTAACATCCTACGAGCAGTACTTC
TRBD2 TRBJ2-7 . TRBV7-9 CASSGAGVGYEQYF TGTGCCAGCAGCGGGGCGGGAGTAGGGTACGAGCAGTACTTC
TRBD2 TRBJ2-3 . TRBV6-2/TRBV6-3 CASSYAGGTDTQYF TGTGCCAGCAGTTACGCGGGAGGCACAGATACGCAGTATTTT
TRBD2 TRBJ2-7 . TRBV7-2 CASSSRGGPYEQYF TGTGCCAGCAGCTCACGGGGGGGGCCCTACGAGCAGTACTTC
. TRBJ2-1 . TRBV5-4 CASSLPRARIGQFF TGTGCCAGCAGCTTGCCGAGGGCCCGGATCGGGCAGTTCTTC
. TRBJ2-1 . TRBV7-9 CATLPPSSSYNEQFF TGTGCCACTCTGCCCCCAAGTAGCTCCTACAATGAGCAGTTCTTC
TRBD1 TRBJ2-7 . TRBV10-3 CAIGSSGTGDYEQYF TGTGCCATCGGATCGTCCGGGACAGGGGACTACGAGCAGTACTTC
TRBD1 TRBJ2-1 . TRBV28 CAGSAGGPYNEQFF TGTGCCGGCTCGGCAGGGGGCCCCTACAATGAGCAGTTCTTC
. TRBJ1-2 . TRBV20-1 CSASEFSPSGGYTF TGCAGTGCTAGTGAATTTAGCCCCTCCGGCGGCTACACCTTC
. TRBJ1-4 . TRBV10-3 CAISVGGGEEKLFF TGTGCCATCAGTGTTGGAGGAGGGGAAGAAAAACTGTTTTTT
. TRBJ1-4 . TRBV27 CASGRSGRGNEKLFF TGTGCCAGCGGGAGATCAGGGAGGGGAAATGAAAAACTGTTTTTT
. TRBJ1-5 . TRBV11-2 CASSLMGVSNQPQHF TGTGCCAGCAGCCTGATGGGAGTTAGCAATCAGCCCCAGCATTTT
TRBD2 TRBJ2-5 . TRBV7-2 CASSETSGTLQETQYF TGTGCCAGCAGTGAGACTAGCGGGACCCTCCAAGAGACCCAGTACTTC
. TRBJ2-7 . TRBV4-2 CASSQFDTSYEQYF TGTGCCAGCAGCCAATTCGACACCTCCTACGAGCAGTACTTC
. TRBJ2-3 . TRBV4-2 CASSQVIGGGTDTQYF TGTGCCAGCAGCCAAGTAATCGGGGGAGGCACAGATACGCAGTATTTT
. TRBJ2-1 . TRBV7-6 CASSQTTYNEQFF TGTGCCAGCAGCCAAACTACCTACAATGAGCAGTTCTTC
TRBD1 TRBJ2-2 . TRBV27 CASSSGQGLANTGELFF TGTGCCAGCAGTTCAGGACAGGGACTCGCGAACACCGGGGAGCTGTTTTTT
. TRBJ2-1 . TRBV24-1 CATSEPGMGNEQFF TGTGCCACCAGTGAGCCAGGGATGGGCAATGAGCAGTTCTTC
. TRBJ1-5 . TRBV6-5 CASSYSTRGSNQPQHF TGTGCCAGCAGTTACTCGACCAGAGGGAGCAATCAGCCCCAGCATTTT
TRBD1 TRBJ2-7 . TRBV2 CASSHGTALTYEQYF TGTGCCAGCAGCCACGGGACAGCGTTAACCTACGAGCAGTACTTC
. TRBJ1-5 . TRBV28 CASKTGDNSNQPQHF TGTGCCAGCAAGACAGGCGACAATAGCAATCAGCCCCAGCATTTT
. TRBJ1-6 . TRBV28 CASSLIINPRLEVNSPLHF TGTGCCAGCAGTTTAATAATCAACCCCAGACTTGAAGTCAATTCACCCCTCCACTTT
. TRBJ1-1 . TRBV14 CASSQGIQLNTEAFF TGTGCCAGCAGCCAAGGTATACAACTGAACACTGAAGCTTTCTTT
TRBD2 TRBJ2-7 . TRBV29-1 CSVAGTSGRETYEQYF TGCAGCGTTGCCGGGACTAGCGGGAGGGAGACCTACGAGCAGTACTTC
. TRBJ1-6 few TRBV28 CASRGSGRASPLHF TGTGCCAGCAGAGGTTCAGGGAGGGCCTCACCCCTCCACTTT
TRBD1 TRBJ1-2 . TRBV19 CASSPDRVRGYTF TGTGCCAGTAGTCCAGACAGGGTACGGGGCTACACCTTC
. TRBJ1-2 . TRBV12-3/TRBV12-4 CASSFQGYYTF TGTGCCAGCAGTTTCCAGGGTTACTACACCTTC
TRBD2 TRBJ2-3 . TRBV28 CASSFRGGSTDTQYF TGTGCCAGCAGTTTCCGCGGGGGTTCTACAGATACGCAGTATTTT
TRBD2 TRBJ2-1 . TRBV7-2 CASSPLAGASYNEQFF TGTGCCAGCAGCCCACTAGCGGGGGCCTCCTACAATGAGCAGTTCTTC
. TRBJ2-5 few TRBV7-9 CASSFWRDQETQYF TGTGCCAGCAGCTTTTGGCGGGACCAAGAGACCCAGTACTTC
TRBD2 TRBJ2-7 . TRBV15 CATSRGGLVSEEQYF TGTGCCACCAGCAGAGGGGGACTAGTTTCGGAGGAGCAGTACTTC
TRBD1 TRBJ2-1 . TRBV27 CASRRTGGSEQFF TGTGCCAGCAGGCGGACAGGGGGAAGTGAGCAGTTCTTC
TRBD2 TRBJ2-1 . TRBV19 CASLSSGRATNEQFF TGTGCCAGCCTAAGTAGCGGGAGGGCCACTAATGAGCAGTTCTTC
. TRBJ1-5 few TRBV5-6 CASSSSRQPQHF TGTGCCAGCAGCTCTTCGCGTCAGCCCCAGCATTTT
TRBD2 TRBJ2-7 . TRBV4-2 CASSQLAGGPEGPVPEQYF TGTGCCAGCAGCCAACTAGCGGGAGGGCCGGAAGGTCCCGTCCCCGAGCAGTACTTC
. TRBJ1-1 . TRBV5-1 CATTAGVGNTEAFF TGCGCCACGACGGCGGGGGTCGGGAACACTGAAGCTTTCTTT
TRBD2 TRBJ2-2 . TRBV4-1 CASSQGGLAAYTGELFF TGCGCCAGCAGCCAGGGCGGACTAGCGGCCTACACCGGGGAGCTGTTTTTT
TRBD1 TRBJ2-3 . TRBV5-4 CASSLRTGTSTDTQYF TGTGCCAGCAGCTTACGGACAGGGACTAGCACAGATACGCAGTATTTT
TRBD2 TRBJ2-1 . TRBV18 CASSPASGSSYNEQFF TGTGCCAGCTCACCGGCTAGCGGGAGTTCCTACAATGAGCAGTTCTTC